A single sample gave rise to the 20 T cell receptor beta chains below, sequenced in a study of blood T cell repertoires in COVID-19. Only in-frame clones appear in the TCRdb table, and some are missing; sequencing was by immunoSEQ multiplex PCR. The sample shows about 370,000 clones, 89% of them seen only once. The sample was peripheral blood. The receptors were gathered from a woman in her thirties with COVID-19, enrolled during active disease.

This sequence joins TRBV11-2 and TRBJ2-7; 11 bases match TRBD1. The CDR3 spans 14 residues. V was pared by 5 bases and J by 7 bases, with 7 bases of the junction left unmatched. Germline V gene lookup returns CDR1 SGHAT and CDR2 FQNNGV. CDR3 nucleotides: TGTGCCAGCAGCACGGGACAGGGGGTGGGGGAGCAGTACTTC. Its translation: CASSTGQGVGEQYF.

The V gene is TRBV5-4, the J gene TRBJ2-1; a possible D gene is TRBD2 (6 bases). The V gene's germline CDR1 is SGHNT and CDR2 YYREEE (reference sequence). CDR3 length equals 15 residues. V lost 4 bases and J 4 bases, leaving 15 bases between the germline ends. The CDR3 sequence: CASSPARGFYNEQFF. The CDR3 DNA follows: TGTGCCAGCAGCCCCGCTCGGGGGTTTTACAATGAGCAGTTCTTC. Complete variable domain (other parts from reference TRBV5-4 and TRBJ2-1): ETGVTQSPTHLIKTRGQQVTLRCSSQSGHNTVSWYQQALGQGPQFIFQYYREEENGRGNFPPRFSGLQFPNYSSELNVNALELDDSALYLCASSPARGFYNEQFFGPGTRLTVL.

V usage is TRBV5-1 and J usage is TRBJ2-1; 13 bases agree with TRBD2. The CDR3 is made up of 17 amino acids. Germline loops: CDR1 SGHRS, CDR2 YFSETQ. V lost 4 bases and J lost 2; bases outside the gene matches: 6. CDR3 loop: CASSQLLAGGPYNEQFF. CDR3 sequence (DNA): TGCGCCAGCAGCCAACTACTAGCGGGAGGGCCCTACAATGAGCAGTTCTTC.

This clone appeared a few times. The chain uses TRBV15 and TRBJ2-7; D is possibly TRBD1 (5 bases). V lost 1 base to trimming and J lost 2 bases, with 6 bases between them. Germline V CDR1 and CDR2: LNHNV, YYDKDF (reference sequence). This CDR3 region has 13 residues. The CDR3 sequence: CATSRGQTYEQYF. CDR3 in DNA: TGTGCCACCAGCAGAGGACAGACCTACGAGCAGTACTTC.

The chain has TRBV9 and TRBJ2-2; weak D call: TRBD1 (6 bases). CDR1 is SGDLS, CDR2 YYNGEE, per germline. This CDR3 region has 16 residues. Between the trimmed V and J ends, which lost 3 bases and 1 base, there was a span of 13 bases. As DNA, the CDR3 is TGTGCCAGCAGCGATAGCAGGGGATTGAACACCGGGGAGCTGTTTTTT. It codes for CASSDSRGLNTGELFF.

This chain links TRBV11-2 with TRBJ2-1; 10 positions match TRBD2. The CDR3 covers 18 residues. Trimming took 1 base from V and 3 from J; bases not matched to a gene: 9. Germline V gives CDR1 SGHAT, CDR2 FQNNGV. The CDR3 spells CASSLGYKRGGRYNEQFF. CDR3 DNA: TGTGCCAGCAGCTTAGGATACAAGCGGGGGGGCCGCTACAATGAGCAGTTCTTC. The full variable domain, its missing parts supplied by reference TRBV11-2 and TRBJ2-1, is EAGVAQSPRYKIIEKRQSVAFWCNPISGHATLYWYQQILGQGPKLLIQFQNNGVVDDSQLPKDRFSAERLKGVDSTLKIQPAKLEDSAVYLCASSLGYKRGGRYNEQFFGPGTRLTVL.

The V and J genes are TRBV7-8 and TRBJ1-5; possibly TRBD1 for D (5 bases). Germline lookup yields CDR1 SGHVS and CDR2 FQNEAQ. V shed 2 bases and J shed 4 bases, with 12 bases lying between them. The CDR3 is made up of 15 amino acids. The CDR3 reads CASSLMSGINQPQHF. CDR3 bases: TGTGCCAGCAGCTTAATGTCAGGGATAAATCAGCCCCAGCATTTT. Complete variable domain (other parts from reference TRBV7-8 and TRBJ1-5): GAGVSQSPRYKVAKRGQDVALRCDPISGHVSLFWYQQALGQGPEFLTYFQNEAQLDKSGLPSDRFFAERPEGSVSTLKIQRTQQEDSAVYLCASSLMSGINQPQHFGDGTRLSIL.

The CDR3 DNA sequence: TGTGCCAGCAGCTCCCGACAGGATTACGAGCAGTACTTC. This encodes CASSSRQDYEQYF. The chain has TRBV7-8 and TRBJ2-7; D might be TRBD1 (6 bases). The CDR3 consists of 13 residues. V was cut by 4 bases and J by 4 bases, with 11 bases left in between. Germline V gives CDR1 SGHVS, CDR2 FQNEAQ.

The chain employs TRBV30 and TRBJ1-5; 9 positions match TRBD1. V shed 4 bases and J 6 bases; nucleotides not matched to a gene: 13. Germline V gives CDR1 GTSNPN, CDR2 SVGIG (reference sequence). This CDR3 comprises 16 residues. CDR3 DNA: TGTGCCTGGACAGGCACAGGGGGCAGTTGCGGTCAGCCCCAGCATTTT. Translated: CAWTGTGGSCGQPQHF.

This chain links TRBV6-2 or TRBV6-3 with TRBJ2-1; 11 bases are a match to TRBD2. With 0 bases clipped from V and 5 bases from J, the junction kept 0 bases outside the gene matches. Germline V gene sequence: CDR1 MNHEY, CDR2 SVGEGT. The CDR3 consists of 15 residues. The CDR3 DNA is TGTGCCAGCAGTTACTCGACTAGCGGGGACAATGAGCAGTTCTTC. Translating it yields CASSYSTSGDNEQFF.

V is TRBV19 and J is TRBJ1-2, with D tentatively TRBD1 (6 bases). V was cut by 4 bases and J by 13 bases, with 13 bases left in between. The CDR3 is 11 residues long. Germline values: CDR1 LNHDA, CDR2 SQIVND (reference sequence). CDR3 DNA: TGTGCCAGTAGTACCGTGCAGGGGTGCACCTTC. It specifies CASSTVQGCTF.

The chain combines TRBV14 with TRBJ1-2; TRBD1 matches at 8 bases. Looked up from germline, CDR1 is SGHDN and CDR2 is FVKESK. Trimming at V came to 3 bases and at J to 3 bases, leaving 6 bases not matched to a gene. This CDR3 has 15 amino acids. CDR3 sequence: CASSQGQAYYYGYTF. The CDR3 DNA is TGTGCCAGCAGCCAGGGACAGGCTTACTACTATGGCTACACCTTC. Variable domain in full (rest from reference TRBV14 and TRBJ1-2): EAGVTQFPSHSVIEKGQTVTLRCDPISGHDNLYWYRRVMGKEIKFLLHFVKESKQDESGMPNNRFLAERTGGTYSTLKVQPAELEDSGVYFCASSQGQAYYYGYTFGSGTRLTVV.

This sequence joins TRBV13 and TRBJ2-7; 8 positions match TRBD1. CDR1 PRHDT and CDR2 FYEKMQ come from the germline V gene (reference sequence). The CDR3 is made up of 15 amino acids. The V segment lost 2 bases and the J segment 5 bases; nucleotides outside the gene matches: 8. CDR3 DNA: TGTGCCAGCAGCTTAAAGGGGGACAGGCTCAACGAGCAGTACGTC. Residues: CASSLKGDRLNEQYV.

This clone was counted once. The chain uses TRBV7-2 and TRBJ2-5, with TRBD1 matching 7 bases. Germline trimming cut 4 bases from V and 5 bases from J; bases unmatched to any gene: 4. Germline lookup yields CDR1 SGHTA and CDR2 FQGNSA. This CDR3 has 13 amino acids. The CDR3 DNA reads as TGTGCCAGCAGCTCCGGGACAGCGGAGACCCAGTACTTC. Encoded protein: CASSSGTAETQYF.

V is TRBV2 and J is TRBJ1-5; perhaps TRBD1 as D (6 bases). Germline loops: CDR1 SNHLY, CDR2 FYNNEI. Deletions cut 4 bases from V and 1 base from J, with 8 bases between. The CDR3 loop spans 14 amino acids. DNA for the CDR3: TGTGCCAGCAGTGTAGGGGGAAGCAATCAGCCCCAGCATTTT. Protein: CASSVGGSNQPQHF.

The rearrangement uses TRBV6-2 or TRBV6-3 and TRBJ2-7; 9 nucleotides align to TRBD2. The length of the CDR3 is 15 residues. V was pared by 2 bases and J by 6 bases, with 8 bases of the junction left unmatched. The V gene's germline CDR1 is MNHEY and CDR2 SVGEGT. CDR3 residues: CASSYPLAGRGEQYV. The CDR3 DNA reads as TGTGCCAGCAGTTACCCGCTAGCGGGACGCGGCGAGCAGTACGTC.

This clone has a single count. The rearrangement uses TRBV20-1 and TRBJ2-3, with 7 bases identical to TRBD2. The germline V gene has CDR1 DFQATT and CDR2 SNEGSKA (reference sequence). The CDR3 has 15 amino acids. Unmatched junction bases numbered 10, after V lost 3 bases and J lost 4 bases. CDR3 sequence reads: CSASRPRGLSDTQYF. The CDR3 nucleotides read TGCAGTGCTAGTCGCCCGCGGGGGTTATCAGATACGCAGTATTTT.

This clone was seen a few times. The chain combines TRBV7-2 with TRBJ1-1; D gene uncertain. CDR1 is SGHTA and CDR2 is FQGNSA in the germline V gene. The V end lost 3 bases, the J end lost 2 bases, and 7 bases lay between the germline ends. This CDR3 has 13 amino acids. CDR3 coding DNA: TGTGCCAGCAGCTTTACTGCAAACACTGAAGCTTTCTTT. Its translation: CASSFTANTEAFF.

This chain connects TRBV12-3 or TRBV12-4 to TRBJ2-1; 7 bases fit TRBD2. V was pared by 8 bases and J by 9 bases, with 7 bases of the junction left unmatched. The CDR3 has 12 residues. Written as DNA, the CDR3 is TGTGCCAGCGGCCAGACTAGCAGTGAGCAGTTCTTC. This gives the protein CASGQTSSEQFF.

The V and J genes are TRBV10-3 and TRBJ2-3, with 7 positions matching TRBD1. The ends lost 6 bases at V and 1 base at J; junction bases unmatched: 4. From germline, CDR1 is ENHRY and CDR2 SYGVKD. This CDR3 is 14 amino acids long. DNA for the CDR3: TGTGCCATCAGACCCGGGACAGGCACAGATACGCAGTATTTT. This codes for CAIRPGTGTDTQYF.